The entry that follows covers one T cell receptor (beta chain) sequence. Its antigen remains unidentified. There are no base qualities to consult, and no much larger clone falls within one base. TCR CDR3 regions were amplified from genomic DNA by multiplex PCR using the deep immunoSEQ assay. Extracted genomic DNA from each cell subset was spread evenly across all wells of several immunoSEQ 96-well plates, with each plate serving as a replicate. For sorted subsets, each replicate PCR was loaded with about 200 ng genomic DNA, equivalent to 30,000 or so T cell genomes. Purified libraries were quantified with a Qubit 3.0 fluorometer, sized on a Bioanalyzer 2100, and re-quantified with the KAPA Library Quantification kit. Every immunoSEQ 96-well plate was sequenced on a dedicated single-read 150-cycle Illumina NextSeq 550 flow cell. Per the original workflow: Because the immunoSEQ output held only junctional sequences and lacked quality scores, the filtering could not match the filtering applied to full-length reads. Sequences were annotated with PyIR, a Python wrapper for IgBLAST v1.9, using IMGT germline references to assign V/J genes and CDR3. Any read was removed if the V/J assignment was weak (E-value above 1e-6), the CDR3 was missing, or the read contained stop codons, out-of-frame junctions, or ambiguous translated residues. V3J clonotypes were defined by identical inferred V gene, J gene, and CDR3 amino acid sequence. Percentage overlap between repertoires was computed as shared unique clonotypes divided by the size of the smaller repertoire. Repertoire richness was assessed with RTK rarefaction, the Chao1 estimator, and Recon v2.1 estimates of unobserved clonotypes. Generation probabilities for all TCRbeta clonotypes obtained by the gDNA method from a handful of donors were computed using OLGA. In its TCRdb copy, this immuneACCESS table keeps in-frame sequences only and misses some clones. Where compared with another copy, unresolved V genes explain less than half of these, and the others have no known cause. The DNA was the basis for D and trimming; V, J and clone size are from that table. The sample includes hundreds of thousands of clones, with approximately 95% observed a single time. Together, the top ten hold over 0.09% of the sample.

This sample stems from a study of shared clonotypes between healthy human individuals (dated by TCRdb to 2020 to 2022). Describing the broader study: A couple of women and a few men aged 18 to 49 years were included in the cohort. Each donor's leukapheresis produced roughly between about 0.8 and 8.9 billion PBMCs. For each donor, three plates each were used for CD4 naive and CD4 memory, two plates were used for CD8 naive, and one plate was used for CD8 memory. To increase sequencing depth and limit assay-specific biases, TCR repertoire library preparation and sequencing were carried out by different laboratories using diverse techniques. The study deeply sequenced blood TCR repertoires of about 5 healthy adults to estimate repertoire size and the extent of clonotype sharing between individuals. Paper-wide results and their limitations: Rarefaction of sorted-subset datasets indicated incomplete sequencing despite the large sequencing depth. Naive subsets generally had larger estimated clonotype richness than memory subsets. Sharing across several donors was observed for approximately 5% of naive CD4, 3.5% of naive CD8, over 2% of memory CD4, and about 0.38% of memory CD8 clonotypes. Pairwise subsampling led to the expectation that sequencing depth would affect the degree of clonotype sharing among donors. Because the study included only a small number of donors, the genetic and exposure-history diversity represented was limited. Only blood was sampled, and tissue TCR repertoires likely differ from those in blood. Clonotypes shared by all four sorted-subset donors showed higher generation probabilities than non-shared clonotypes.

From the germline V gene, CDR1 is SGHRS and CDR2 is YFSETQ. The CDR3 spans 15 residues, from the cysteine through the phenylalanine. Kept here is only the CDR3 DNA, which spans 45 bases and is read in frame from base 1. Trimming at the junction amounts to 0 bases on V and 5 bases on J, and the germline ends lie 13 bases apart. CD8 naive samples consisted of CD45RO-negative cells that were positively selected for CCR7, yielding a CD45RA+CCR7+ population without TemRA cells. The donors were healthy, HIV-negative adults with no recently reported acute infections or vaccinations. Every donor was a Caucasian adult residing in Nashville, Tennessee, USA. Blood was obtained by leukapheresis, after which PBMCs were separated by Ficoll-Histopaque density gradient centrifugation and cryopreserved in liquid nitrogen vapor phase. Analytical flow cytometry was used to check the purity and quantity of every magnetically sorted T cell population. Each sorted fraction had its genomic DNA isolated and then quantified by UV absorbance on a Nanodrop 2000c.

Specimen: naive CD8+ T cells sorted from blood. The cell subset or site label corresponds to: CD45RA+CCR7+. The chain is assembled from TRBV5-1 and TRBJ2-3, and TRBD1 may be the D gene, going by 6 matching bases. The clonotype comes from a woman between 25 and 40 years old in good health. CDR3 reads: CASSLVPGALDTQYF. Here is the DNA: TGCGCCAGCAGCTTGGTGCCAGGGGCTTTAGATACGCAGTATTTT.